This is a list of T cell receptor beta chains from one sample in a study of control samples from healthy donors and cancer patients. Produced via immunoSEQ multiplex PCR; TCRdb's table is partial and in-frame only. The sample carries roughly 43,000 clones, around 87% recorded once. Sequenced material: PBMCs. These TCRs come from an older woman with lung cancer. Each CDR3 is given with its conserved first and last residue. The order of the fields is clone size, V gene, J gene, D gene, CDR3 DNA, CDR3 protein. The D gene is left open where the match is weak. Some rows mark clone size as missing; the rest say once, few, many or name a class of expanded clone.

clone_size: -; v_call: TRBV25-1; j_call: TRBJ2-5; d_call: TRBD2; cdr3_nt: TGTGCCAGCAGTGACCCGAACGGTAGCGGGACATTTGAAGAGACCCAGTACTTC; cdr3_aa: CASSDPNGSGTFEETQYF
clone_size: -; v_call: TRBV5-1; j_call: TRBJ1-2; d_call: TRBD1; cdr3_nt: TGCGCCAGCAGCCTGGAAGGGACAGGGGGCGACTATGGCTACACCTTC; cdr3_aa: CASSLEGTGGDYGYTF
clone_size: -; v_call: TRBV6-2/TRBV6-3; j_call: TRBJ2-7; d_call: -; cdr3_nt: TGTGCCAGCAGTTACTCGTGGCGGTGGAACGAGCAGTACTTC; cdr3_aa: CASSYSWRWNEQYF
clone_size: -; v_call: TRBV19; j_call: TRBJ2-3; d_call: TRBD2; cdr3_nt: TGTGCCAGTAGTATACGCCCCGGACTAGCGGGAGGGCCTAGGCTGGATACGCAGTATTTT; cdr3_aa: CASSIRPGLAGGPRLDTQYF
clone_size: -; v_call: TRBV29-1; j_call: TRBJ2-4; d_call: -; cdr3_nt: TGCAGCGTTGAACCTCTCCCTCTCCAGGGGAGCAAAAACATTCAGTACTTC; cdr3_aa: CSVEPLPLQGSKNIQYF
clone_size: -; v_call: TRBV9; j_call: TRBJ2-2; d_call: -; cdr3_nt: TGTGCCAGCAGCGTAATTACCGGGACGGACGGGGAGCTGTTTTTT; cdr3_aa: CASSVITGTDGELFF
clone_size: -; v_call: TRBV27; j_call: TRBJ2-3; d_call: -; cdr3_nt: TGTGCCAGCACCAACGCAGATACGCAGTATTTT; cdr3_aa: CASTNADTQYF
clone_size: -; v_call: TRBV7-2; j_call: TRBJ2-7; d_call: -; cdr3_nt: TGTGCCAGCAGCTATGACAGGTCCTCTTCCTACGAGCAGTACTTC; cdr3_aa: CASSYDRSSSYEQYF
clone_size: -; v_call: TRBV16; j_call: TRBJ2-2; d_call: -; cdr3_nt: TGTGCCAGCAGCCAAGAGGGAACCACCGGGGAGCTGTTTTTT; cdr3_aa: CASSQEGTTGELFF
clone_size: -; v_call: TRBV5-5; j_call: TRBJ2-2; d_call: -; cdr3_nt: TGTGCCCGCGGTATGCAGGGGGCGCGGGGGACCGGGGAGCTGTTTTTT; cdr3_aa: CARGMQGARGTGELFF
clone_size: few; v_call: TRBV19; j_call: TRBJ2-6; d_call: TRBD1; cdr3_nt: TGTGCCAGTAGTAAGACAGGGGGCTCTGGGGCCAACGTCCTGACTTTC; cdr3_aa: CASSKTGGSGANVLTF
clone_size: -; v_call: TRBV27; j_call: TRBJ2-7; d_call: -; cdr3_nt: TGTGCCAGCAGTTTAGGGGCAACACCTACCTACGAGCAGTACTTC; cdr3_aa: CASSLGATPTYEQYF
clone_size: -; v_call: TRBV30; j_call: TRBJ2-3; d_call: -; cdr3_nt: TGTGCCTGGAGTCTCCCTACAGATACGCAGTATTTT; cdr3_aa: CAWSLPTDTQYF
clone_size: few; v_call: TRBV7-9; j_call: TRBJ2-5; d_call: TRBD2; cdr3_nt: TGTGCCAGCAGCCCGTGGGGGGGTGGAGAGACCCAGTACTTC; cdr3_aa: CASSPWGGGETQYF
clone_size: -; v_call: TRBV27; j_call: TRBJ2-5; d_call: -; cdr3_nt: TGTGCCAGCAGTTCCACACCGGGACCCAGAGGTCAAGAGACCCAGTACTTC; cdr3_aa: CASSSTPGPRGQETQYF
clone_size: -; v_call: TRBV3-1/TRBV3-2; j_call: TRBJ2-7; d_call: TRBD2; cdr3_nt: TGTGCCAGCAGCCAAAGACTAGCGAGCTACGAGCAGTACTTC; cdr3_aa: CASSQRLASYEQYF
clone_size: -; v_call: TRBV5-1; j_call: TRBJ1-1; d_call: TRBD1; cdr3_nt: TGCGCCAGCAGCTTCACCGGGACAGGGAACGGAGACACTGAAGCTTTCTTT; cdr3_aa: CASSFTGTGNGDTEAFF
clone_size: -; v_call: TRBV18; j_call: TRBJ1-5; d_call: -; cdr3_nt: TGTGCCAGCTCACGTTCAGGCCCATATAGCAATCAGCCCCAGCATTTT; cdr3_aa: CASSRSGPYSNQPQHF
clone_size: -; v_call: TRBV19; j_call: TRBJ2-7; d_call: -; cdr3_nt: TGTGCCAGTAGTATGCCAGGGAACGAGCAGTACTTC; cdr3_aa: CASSMPGNEQYF
clone_size: -; v_call: TRBV4-1; j_call: TRBJ2-5; d_call: -; cdr3_nt: TGCGCCAGCAGCCTTGACCCGGATAGCGGTGCCCAGTACTTC; cdr3_aa: CASSLDPDSGAQYF
clone_size: few; v_call: TRBV5-4; j_call: TRBJ2-5; d_call: TRBD2; cdr3_nt: TGTGCCAGCAGCTTGGAGTTAGCGGGAGCCCAAGAGACCCAGTACTTC; cdr3_aa: CASSLELAGAQETQYF
clone_size: -; v_call: TRBV28; j_call: TRBJ1-4; d_call: -; cdr3_nt: TGTGCCAGCTGCGGGATTGTGAATGAAAAACTGTTTTTT; cdr3_aa: CASCGIVNEKLFF
clone_size: -; v_call: TRBV30; j_call: TRBJ1-2; d_call: -; cdr3_nt: TGTGCCTGGCAGGTGGGTAGCAGCTATGGCTACACCTTC; cdr3_aa: CAWQVGSSYGYTF
clone_size: -; v_call: TRBV6-4; j_call: TRBJ1-5; d_call: TRBD1; cdr3_nt: TGTGCCAGCAGTAGAAGGACAGGTCAGCCCCAGCATTTT; cdr3_aa: CASSRRTGQPQHF
clone_size: -; v_call: TRBV6-1; j_call: TRBJ2-5; d_call: -; cdr3_nt: TGTGCCAGCAGTGAATACGGGCGGGACGAGACCCAGTACTTC; cdr3_aa: CASSEYGRDETQYF
clone_size: -; v_call: TRBV6-5; j_call: TRBJ1-4; d_call: TRBD1; cdr3_nt: TGTGCCAGCAGTTACTCGGGACAGGCAACTAATGAAAAACTGTTTTTT; cdr3_aa: CASSYSGQATNEKLFF
clone_size: -; v_call: TRBV30; j_call: TRBJ2-7; d_call: TRBD2; cdr3_nt: TGTGCCTGGAGTCGAGGCCGAACGGGACTAGCGGCGGACGAGCAGTACTTC; cdr3_aa: CAWSRGRTGLAADEQYF
clone_size: -; v_call: TRBV24-1; j_call: TRBJ1-2; d_call: TRBD1; cdr3_nt: TGTGCCACCAGTGGCGGCAGGGGGTTGACCTTC; cdr3_aa: CATSGGRGLTF
clone_size: -; v_call: TRBV29-1; j_call: TRBJ2-3; d_call: -; cdr3_nt: TGCAGCGTTGAAGACGCAGGGCTAGATACGCAGTATTTT; cdr3_aa: CSVEDAGLDTQYF
clone_size: -; v_call: TRBV7-3; j_call: TRBJ1-1; d_call: -; cdr3_nt: TGTGCCAGCAGCTTATCTGGGACCCCGACCACTGAAGCTTTCTTT; cdr3_aa: CASSLSGTPTTEAFF
clone_size: -; v_call: TRBV10-1; j_call: TRBJ2-2; d_call: -; cdr3_nt: TGCGCCAGCAGTGAGTCGGGGAACACCGGGGAGCTGTTTTTT; cdr3_aa: CASSESGNTGELFF
clone_size: -; v_call: TRBV15; j_call: TRBJ1-1; d_call: -; cdr3_nt: TGTGCCACCAGCAGTTCCGGGAGGAACACTGAAGCTTTCTTT; cdr3_aa: CATSSSGRNTEAFF
clone_size: -; v_call: TRBV27; j_call: TRBJ2-7; d_call: TRBD2; cdr3_nt: TGTGCCAGCAGTTCGTGGACTAGCGGGAGCTTCCGTTCCTACGAGCAGTACTTC; cdr3_aa: CASSSWTSGSFRSYEQYF
clone_size: once; v_call: TRBV6-5; j_call: TRBJ2-1; d_call: -; cdr3_nt: TGTGCCAGCAGTTCCACCCCGGGGCCTGGGCAGTTCTTC; cdr3_aa: CASSSTPGPGQFF
clone_size: -; v_call: TRBV19; j_call: TRBJ1-3; d_call: -; cdr3_nt: TGTGCCAGTAGTAGGTCCCCTGGTCAGGCTTCGCCCACCATATATTTT; cdr3_aa: CASSRSPGQASPTIYF
clone_size: -; v_call: TRBV7-2; j_call: TRBJ2-7; d_call: -; cdr3_nt: TGTGCCAGCATCCTAGACCCAGGCGAATACGAGCAGTACTTC; cdr3_aa: CASILDPGEYEQYF
clone_size: -; v_call: TRBV18; j_call: TRBJ1-1; d_call: -; cdr3_nt: TGTGCCAGCTCACCGGGCACCGACGGGCTGAACACTGAAGCTTTCTTT; cdr3_aa: CASSPGTDGLNTEAFF
clone_size: once; v_call: TRBV7-2; j_call: TRBJ1-2; d_call: -; cdr3_nt: TGTGCCAGCAGCTTAGGACGGAACCTCCTTTATGGCTACACCTTC; cdr3_aa: CASSLGRNLLYGYTF
clone_size: -; v_call: TRBV10-3; j_call: TRBJ2-7; d_call: -; cdr3_nt: TGTGCCATCACATCGGGGCCAGGGCGGAACGAGCAGTACTTC; cdr3_aa: CAITSGPGRNEQYF
clone_size: once; v_call: TRBV12-3/TRBV12-4; j_call: TRBJ2-2; d_call: -; cdr3_nt: TGTGCCAGCAGCCCGGGTCCCCGGGAGCTGTTTTTT; cdr3_aa: CASSPGPRELFF